Detailed here is one T cell receptor beta chain. This sample is part of a study of cytomegalovirus exposure and HLA in healthy donors. Germline CDR1 and CDR2: SGHNT and YYREEE (reference sequence). Deletions cut 0 bases from V and 6 bases from J, with 11 bases between. The CDR3 extends over 14 amino acids. The primer mix had 60 Vbeta and 13 Jbeta primers. Profiled with immunoSEQ multiplex PCR; TCRdb holds only in-frame clones, not every one. The sample has some 150,000 clones; about 72% are singletons. The specimen was PBMCs. The J gene is TRBJ2-3, the V gene TRBV5-4; the D gene is possibly TRBD2 (5 bases). This TCR derives from a man aged 60 to 75 in good health and CMV-seronegative. CDR3 sequence: CASSLERPADTQYF. CDR3 DNA: TGTGCCAGCAGCTTGGAGCGGCCGGCGGATACGCAGTATTTT.